This TCR beta chain was captured by sequencing in a study of T cells expressing NK-cell markers. The overall study: Seven of the eight sequenced donors were classified as HCMV-seropositive, and one was classified as seronegative.

As for this clonotype: Its antigen is not identified.

The cDNA for TCR beta came from 5'RACE template switching with UMIs. One entry per CDR3 protein, without DNA, is what TCRdb gives after re-calling the 5' RACE reads. The listing records about 150,000 distinct CDR3 sequences. The study's findings and limits: The CD3+CD56-NKG2C+ fraction of several donors was also led by these clonotypes. CD8+ T cells in more than five donors included dominant NKG2C+ clonotypes at roughly 1.0-7.0%.

The source material was blood T cells: a sorted CD56 or NKG2C T cell subset, CD4+ or CD8+ T cells, or bulk PBMC T cells (not recorded which). The clonotype comes from a woman between 50 and 59 years old in good health.

The CDR3 sequence: CASSTRVGSGIYNEQFF. The V call is TRBV12-3 or TRBV12-4, the J call TRBJ2-1; TCRdb picks TRBD2, but there is no DNA to check that call. The CDR3 length is 17 residues.